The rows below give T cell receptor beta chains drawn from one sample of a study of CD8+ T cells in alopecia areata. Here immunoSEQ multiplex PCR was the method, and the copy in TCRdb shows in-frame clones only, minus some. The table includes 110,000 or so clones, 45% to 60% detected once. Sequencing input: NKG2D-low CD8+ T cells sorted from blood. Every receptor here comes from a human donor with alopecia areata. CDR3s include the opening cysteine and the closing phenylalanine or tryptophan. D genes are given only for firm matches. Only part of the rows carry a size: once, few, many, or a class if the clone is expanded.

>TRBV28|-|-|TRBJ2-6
CASSLSSGANVLTF
TGTGCCAGCAGCCTAAGCTCTGGGGCCAACGTCCTGACTTTC
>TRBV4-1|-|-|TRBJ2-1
CASSTDSTREQFF
TGCGCCAGCAGCACCGACAGTACCCGTGAGCAGTTCTTC
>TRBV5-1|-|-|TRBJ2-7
CASSFRGRTSYEQYF
TGCGCCAGCAGCTTTAGGGGCCGAACTAGCTACGAGCAGTACTTC
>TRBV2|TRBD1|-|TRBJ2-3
CASRHRGDTQYF
TGTGCCAGCAGACACAGGGGGGATACGCAGTATTTT
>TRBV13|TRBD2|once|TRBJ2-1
CASSSSGTPHEQFF
TGTGCCAGCAGCTCTAGCGGTACCCCCCATGAGCAGTTCTTC
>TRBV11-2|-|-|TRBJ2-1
CASSLDIVVEQFF
TGTGCCAGCAGCTTAGACATAGTAGTTGAGCAGTTCTTC
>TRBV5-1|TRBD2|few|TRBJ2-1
CASSLRLRLAGGNEQFF
TGCGCCAGCAGCCTCCGGTTAAGACTAGCGGGGGGCAATGAGCAGTTCTTC
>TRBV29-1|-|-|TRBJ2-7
CSAGLATYEQYF
TGCAGCGCAGGACTCGCCACCTACGAGCAGTACTTC
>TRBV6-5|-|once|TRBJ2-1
CASSLWARGVNEQFF
TGTGCCAGCAGTTTGTGGGCTCGCGGGGTCAATGAGCAGTTCTTC
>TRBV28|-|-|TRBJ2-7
CASSLGVGPISYEQYF
TGTGCCAGCAGCCTAGGTGTGGGACCGATATCCTACGAGCAGTACTTC
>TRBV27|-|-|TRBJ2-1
CASDTRRRVNNEQFF
TGTGCCAGCGATACAAGACGGCGGGTCAACAATGAGCAGTTCTTC
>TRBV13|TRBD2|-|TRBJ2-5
CASGRAGQETQYF
TGTGCCAGCGGGAGAGCGGGACAAGAGACCCAGTACTTC
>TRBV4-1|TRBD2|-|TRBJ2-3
CASSHLAGSTDTQYF
TGCGCCAGCAGCCACCTAGCGGGGAGCACAGATACGCAGTATTTT
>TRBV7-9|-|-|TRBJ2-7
CASSLPYGPLQYF
TGTGCCAGCAGCTTACCCTATGGACCACTACAGTACTTC
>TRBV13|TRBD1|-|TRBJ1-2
CASSGTVNYGYTF
TGTGCCAGCAGCGGGACAGTTAACTATGGCTACACCTTC
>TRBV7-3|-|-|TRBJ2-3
CASSLTSGDTDTQYF
TGTGCCAGCAGCTTAACGTCGGGGGACACAGATACGCAGTATTTT
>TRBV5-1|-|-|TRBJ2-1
CASTEGTYNEQFF
TGCGCCAGCACGGAGGGGACTTACAATGAGCAGTTCTTC
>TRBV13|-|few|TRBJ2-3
CASSPPDLGTDTQYF
TGTGCCAGCAGCCCTCCGGACTTGGGCACAGATACGCAGTATTTT
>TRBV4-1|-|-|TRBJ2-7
CASSQETESNYYEQYF
TGCGCCAGCAGCCAAGAGACCGAGTCAAATTACTACGAGCAGTACTTC
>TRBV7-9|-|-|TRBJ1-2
CASSLEVRGANGYTF
TGTGCCAGCAGCTTAGAGGTGCGGGGGGCTAATGGCTACACCTTC
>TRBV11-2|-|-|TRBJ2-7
CASSLASSYEQYF
TGTGCCAGCAGCTTAGCTAGCAGTTACGAGCAGTACTTC
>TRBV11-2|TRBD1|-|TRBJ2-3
CASSPPGQSATDTQYF
TGTGCCAGCAGCCCCCCGGGACAGTCGGCCACAGATACGCAGTATTTT
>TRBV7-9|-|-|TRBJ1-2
CASSSAGAGNYGYTF
TGTGCCAGCAGCTCCGCGGGGGCAGGAAACTATGGCTACACCTTC
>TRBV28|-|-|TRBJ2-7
CASSSTGPRGAYEQYF
TGTGCCAGCAGTTCCACCGGGCCTCGAGGGGCCTACGAGCAGTACTTC
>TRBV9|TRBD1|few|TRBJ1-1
CASSPVQTGRTEAFF
TGTGCCAGCAGCCCAGTTCAGACAGGGAGGACTGAAGCTTTCTTT
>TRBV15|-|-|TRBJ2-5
CATSRAQGRETQYF
TGTGCCACCAGCAGAGCCCAGGGGCGAGAGACCCAGTACTTC
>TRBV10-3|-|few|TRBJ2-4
CAISEFSGAKNIQYF
TGTGCCATCAGTGAATTTTCCGGAGCCAAAAACATTCAGTACTTC
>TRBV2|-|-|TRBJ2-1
CASSETRSFSLNEQFF
TGTGCCAGCAGTGAAACTCGGTCATTTTCACTCAATGAGCAGTTCTTC
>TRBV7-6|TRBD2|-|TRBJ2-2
CASSPQLAGGTSNTGELFF
TGTGCCAGCAGCCCGCAACTAGCGGGAGGGACCTCCAACACCGGGGAGCTGTTTTTT
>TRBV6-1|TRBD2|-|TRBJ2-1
CASREPGTSVNEQFF
TGTGCCAGCAGAGAACCCGGGACTAGCGTCAATGAGCAGTTCTTC
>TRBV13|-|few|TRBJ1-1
CASSSWNTEAFF
TGTGCCAGCAGCTCATGGAACACTGAAGCTTTCTTT
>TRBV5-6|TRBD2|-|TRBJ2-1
CASITGLGAGNEQFF
TGTGCCAGCATCACGGGACTAGGGGCGGGAAATGAGCAGTTCTTC
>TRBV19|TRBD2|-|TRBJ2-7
CASSVGTSGNEQYF
TGTGCCAGTAGTGTCGGGACTAGCGGGAACGAGCAGTACTTC
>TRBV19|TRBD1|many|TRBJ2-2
CASSNDREWTGELFF
TGTGCCAGTAGTAACGACAGGGAATGGACCGGGGAGCTGTTTTTT
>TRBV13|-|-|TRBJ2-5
CASSLEAMGAQYF
TGTGCCAGCAGCTTAGAGGCGATGGGAGCCCAGTACTTC
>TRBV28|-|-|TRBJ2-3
CASSLSGADTQYF
TGTGCCAGCAGTTTATCGGGAGCGGATACGCAGTATTTT
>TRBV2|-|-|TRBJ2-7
CASSEPREQYF
TGTGCCAGCAGTGAACCGCGAGAGCAGTACTTC
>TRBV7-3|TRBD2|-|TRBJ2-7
CASSSFGASGSDEQYF
TGTGCCAGCAGCTCCTTTGGGGCTAGCGGGAGCGACGAGCAGTACTTC
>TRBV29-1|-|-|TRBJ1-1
CSVGEATEAFF
TGCAGCGTGGGGGAAGCTACTGAAGCTTTCTTT
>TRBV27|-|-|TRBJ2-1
CASSWSSSYNEQFF
TGTGCCAGCAGTTGGTCCTCCTCCTACAATGAGCAGTTCTTC
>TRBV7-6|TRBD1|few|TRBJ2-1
CASSSRAGTGGRNNEQFF
TGTGCCAGCAGCTCCCGAGCCGGGACAGGGGGCAGGAACAATGAGCAGTTCTTC
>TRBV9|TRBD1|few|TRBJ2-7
CASSVVGTGGDEQYF
TGTGCCAGCAGCGTCGTCGGGACAGGGGGCGACGAGCAGTACTTC
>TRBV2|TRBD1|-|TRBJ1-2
CASRDRGESRGYTF
TGTGCCAGCAGGGACAGGGGGGAATCTCGGGGCTACACCTTC
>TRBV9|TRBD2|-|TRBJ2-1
CASRGSGIGNEQFF
TGTGCCAGCAGGGGTAGCGGGATAGGAAATGAGCAGTTCTTC
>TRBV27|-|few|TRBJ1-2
CASSPHLRNYYGYTF
TGTGCCAGCAGCCCTCACCTCAGGAATTACTATGGCTACACCTTC